The 5 T cell receptor beta chains in this list originate from one sample, sequenced in a study of T cells in tuberculosis. Sorting used thawed, overnight-rested PBMC stained with anti-CD3, a viability dye and GMM-loaded CD1B tetramer. The lipid loaded on the CD1B tetramers was C32 glucose monomycolate from Rhodococcus equi. Generated by immunoSEQ multiplex PCR, the TCRdb table keeps only in-frame clones and is missing some. The data hold approximately 100,000 clones, with around 90% observed a single time. The sample consisted of CD1b-GMM tetramer-negative cells sorted from PBMCs. The source is an adult woman with latent tuberculosis.

This chain uses TRBV27 with TRBJ2-1; TRBD1 aligns across 9 bases. Trimming removed 6 bases from V and 6 bases from J; junction bases left unmatched: 12. Per the germline V gene, CDR1 is MNHEY and CDR2 is SMNVEV (reference sequence). CDR3 length: 16 residues. The CDR3 coding sequence is TGTGCCAGCAGCGAAGACACCGGGACAGGGAGCAATGAGCAGTTCTTC. It encodes CASSEDTGTGSNEQFF.

The V gene is TRBV2, the J gene TRBJ2-2; D perhaps matches TRBD2 (5 bases). CDR3 size: 15 residues. CDR1 and CDR2 (germline): SNHLY, FYNNEI. Trimming cost V 7 bases and J 3 bases, with 15 bases left between them. CDR3 region: CASKRPGLDTGELFF. The CDR3 DNA sequence: TGTGCCAGCAAACGTCCTGGACTTGACACCGGGGAGCTGTTTTTT.

The chain is built from TRBV28 and TRBJ2-3, with TRBD2 matching 10 bases. CDR1 is MDHEN and CDR2 is SYDVKM in the germline V gene. The CDR3 extends over 17 amino acids. The V segment lost 3 bases and the J segment 3 bases; nucleotides outside the gene matches: 9. The DNA for the CDR3 is TGTGCCAGCAGTTTTGGGGTAGCGGGGGGATCTACAGATACGCAGTATTTT. It translates to CASSFGVAGGSTDTQYF.

V is TRBV7-9 and J is TRBJ2-1, with 9 bases fitting TRBD2. Germline CDR1 reads SEHNR; CDR2 reads FQNEAQ (reference sequence). Trimming cost V 1 base and J 6 bases; bases outside gene matches: 10. This CDR3 is built from 17 residues. CDR3 region: CASSLVAGAGGVNEQFF. The DNA for the CDR3 is TGTGCCAGCAGCTTAGTGGCGGGAGCGGGGGGCGTCAATGAGCAGTTCTTC.

The chain recombines TRBV20-1 with TRBJ2-7; a weak D match, TRBD2 (6 bases). Germline V gives CDR1 DFQATT, CDR2 SNEGSKA (reference sequence). This CDR3 has 11 amino acids. Trimming cost V 7 bases and J 6 bases, with 13 bases left between them. The CDR3 nucleotides read TGCAGTGGAGGTGGGGGGAGCGAGCAGTACTTC. Its protein is CSGGGGSEQYF.